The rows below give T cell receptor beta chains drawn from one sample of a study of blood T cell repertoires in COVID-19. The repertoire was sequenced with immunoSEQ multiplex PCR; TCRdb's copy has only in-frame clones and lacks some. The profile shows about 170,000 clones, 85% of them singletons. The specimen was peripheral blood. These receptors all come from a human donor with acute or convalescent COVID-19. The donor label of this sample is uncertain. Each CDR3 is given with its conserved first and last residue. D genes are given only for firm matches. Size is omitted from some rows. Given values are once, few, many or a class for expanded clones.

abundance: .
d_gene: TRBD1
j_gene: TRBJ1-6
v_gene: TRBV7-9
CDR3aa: CASSLRGGAGSPLHF
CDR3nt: TGTGCCAGCAGCCTCCGAGGGGGCGCGGGGTCACCCCTCCACTTT

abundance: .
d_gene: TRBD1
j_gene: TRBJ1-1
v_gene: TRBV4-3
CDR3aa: CASSQARTGGRVTEAFF
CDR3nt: TGCGCCAGCAGCCAGGCCAGGACAGGGGGCCGTGTCACTGAAGCTTTCTTT

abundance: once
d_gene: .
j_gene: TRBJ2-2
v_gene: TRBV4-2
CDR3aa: CASRSAGTNTGELFF
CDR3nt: TGTGCCAGCAGATCGGCCGGGACAAACACCGGGGAGCTGTTTTTT

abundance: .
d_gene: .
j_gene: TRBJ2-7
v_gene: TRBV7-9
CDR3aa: CASSLGRSSYEQYF
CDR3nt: TGTGCCAGCAGCCTAGGACGGAGTTCCTACGAGCAGTACTTC

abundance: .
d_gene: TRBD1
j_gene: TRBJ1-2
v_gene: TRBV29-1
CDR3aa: CSVETGVDYGYTF
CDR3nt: TGCAGCGTTGAAACAGGGGTCGACTATGGCTACACCTTC

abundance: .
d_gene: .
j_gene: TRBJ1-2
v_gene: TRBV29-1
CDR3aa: CSVVGASANYGYTF
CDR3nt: TGCAGCGTTGTGGGCGCCTCCGCTAACTATGGCTACACCTTC

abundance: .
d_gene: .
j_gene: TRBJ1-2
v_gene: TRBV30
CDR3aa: CAWSSWFSSGKEDGYTF
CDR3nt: TGTGCCTGGAGTTCATGGTTCAGCTCGGGGAAAGAGGATGGCTACACCTTC

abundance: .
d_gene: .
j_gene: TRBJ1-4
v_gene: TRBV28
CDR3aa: CASSSPDSLNEKLFF
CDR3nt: TGTGCCAGCAGTTCCCCGGACAGTCTTAATGAAAAACTGTTTTTT

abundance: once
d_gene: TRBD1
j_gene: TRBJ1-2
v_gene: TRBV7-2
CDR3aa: CASSLEGQGASGYTF
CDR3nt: TGTGCCAGCAGCTTAGAAGGACAGGGGGCGAGTGGCTACACCTTC

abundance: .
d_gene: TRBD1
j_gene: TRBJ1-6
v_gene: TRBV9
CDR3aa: CASSTRTGESSYNSPLHF
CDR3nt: TGTGCCAGCAGCACCAGGACAGGGGAAAGCTCCTATAATTCACCCCTCCACTTT

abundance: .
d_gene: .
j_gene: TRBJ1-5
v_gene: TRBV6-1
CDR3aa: CASSEAAGYSNQPQHF
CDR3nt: TGTGCCAGCAGTGAAGCCGCAGGTTATAGCAATCAGCCCCAGCATTTT

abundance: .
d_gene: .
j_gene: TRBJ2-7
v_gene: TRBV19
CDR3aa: CASRPVEPTGYEQYF
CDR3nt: TGTGCCAGTAGGCCGGTCGAGCCCACAGGCTACGAGCAGTACTTC

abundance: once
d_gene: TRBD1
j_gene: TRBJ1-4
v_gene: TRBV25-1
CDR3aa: CASSELGNRGYEKLFF
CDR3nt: TGTGCCAGCAGTGAATTGGGCAACAGGGGATATGAAAAACTGTTTTTT

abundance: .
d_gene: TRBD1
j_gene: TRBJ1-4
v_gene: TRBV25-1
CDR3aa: CASSATGGMANEKLFF
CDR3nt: TGTGCCAGCAGTGCGACAGGGGGCATGGCTAATGAAAAACTGTTTTTT

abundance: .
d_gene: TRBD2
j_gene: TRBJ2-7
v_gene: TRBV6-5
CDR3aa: CASRGSGGTVDEQYF
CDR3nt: TGTGCCAGCAGGGGTAGCGGGGGGACCGTAGACGAGCAGTACTTC

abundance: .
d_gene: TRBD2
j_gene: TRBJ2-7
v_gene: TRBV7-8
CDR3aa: CASVLAGGYEQYF
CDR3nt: TGTGCCAGCGTGCTAGCGGGAGGCTACGAGCAGTACTTC

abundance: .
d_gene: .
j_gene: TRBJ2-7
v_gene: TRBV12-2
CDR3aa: CASRLPPRASSYEQYF
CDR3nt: TGTGCAAGTCGCCTCCCTCCGCGGGCCTCCTCCTACGAGCAGTACTTC

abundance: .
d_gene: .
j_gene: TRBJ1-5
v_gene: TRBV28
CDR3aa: CASRGTGRGQPQHF
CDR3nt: TGTGCCAGCAGGGGAACAGGGCGCGGTCAGCCCCAGCATTTT

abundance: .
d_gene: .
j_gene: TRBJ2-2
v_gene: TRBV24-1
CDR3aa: CATSDRGGRTGELFF
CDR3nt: TGTGCCACCAGTGATAGGGGTGGTCGGACCGGGGAGCTGTTTTTT

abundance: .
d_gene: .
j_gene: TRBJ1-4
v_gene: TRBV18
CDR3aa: CASSPGEKLFF
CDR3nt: TGTGCCAGCTCACCGGGCGAAAAACTGTTTTTT

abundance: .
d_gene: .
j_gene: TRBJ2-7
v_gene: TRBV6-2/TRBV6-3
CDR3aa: CASSFFPGEQYF
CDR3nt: TGTGCCAGCAGTTTTTTCCCGGGAGAGCAGTACTTC

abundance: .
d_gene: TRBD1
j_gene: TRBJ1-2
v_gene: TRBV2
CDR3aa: CASSDRGLSNYGYTF
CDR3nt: TGTGCCAGCAGTGACAGGGGGCTTTCTAACTATGGCTACACCTTC

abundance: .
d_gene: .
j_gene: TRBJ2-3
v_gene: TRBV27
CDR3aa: CASSLRGGSLRSTDTQYF
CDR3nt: TGTGCCAGCAGTTTGAGGGGGGGGTCGTTGCGTAGCACAGATACGCAGTATTTT

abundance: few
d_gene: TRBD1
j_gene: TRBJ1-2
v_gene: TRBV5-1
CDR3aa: CASSLQGFNGYTF
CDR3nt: TGCGCCAGCAGCTTACAGGGGTTTAATGGCTACACCTTC

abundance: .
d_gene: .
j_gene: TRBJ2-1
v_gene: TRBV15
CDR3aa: CATSRQGGFSYNEQFF
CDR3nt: TGTGCCACCAGCAGGCAGGGGGGATTCTCCTACAATGAGCAGTTCTTC